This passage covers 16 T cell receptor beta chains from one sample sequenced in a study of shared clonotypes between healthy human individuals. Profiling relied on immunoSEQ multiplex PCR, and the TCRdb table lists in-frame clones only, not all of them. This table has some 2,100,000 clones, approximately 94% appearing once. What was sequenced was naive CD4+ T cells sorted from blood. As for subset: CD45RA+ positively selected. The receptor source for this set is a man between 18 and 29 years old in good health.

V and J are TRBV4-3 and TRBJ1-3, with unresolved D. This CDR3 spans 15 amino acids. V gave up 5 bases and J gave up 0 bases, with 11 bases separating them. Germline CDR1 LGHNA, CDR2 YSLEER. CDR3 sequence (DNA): TGCGCCAGCAGCTATGACGCCTCCTCTGGAAACACCATATATTTT. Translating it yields CASSYDASSGNTIYF.

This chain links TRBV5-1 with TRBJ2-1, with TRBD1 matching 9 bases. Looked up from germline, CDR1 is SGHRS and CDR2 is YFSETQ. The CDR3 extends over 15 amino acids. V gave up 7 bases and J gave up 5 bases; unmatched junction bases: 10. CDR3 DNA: TGCGCCAGCGGGACAGGGAACGGGTTAAACAATGAGCAGTTCTTC. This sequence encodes CASGTGNGLNNEQFF.

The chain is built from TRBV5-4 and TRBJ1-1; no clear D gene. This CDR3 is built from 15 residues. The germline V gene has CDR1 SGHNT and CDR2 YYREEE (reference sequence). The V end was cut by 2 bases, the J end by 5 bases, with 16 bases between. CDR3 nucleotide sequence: TGTGCCAGCAGCTTCTTTCTGGAAAGGAGGACTGAAGCTTTCTTT. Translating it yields CASSFFLERRTEAFF.

The CDR3 DNA follows: TGTGCCAGCAGCTTTTCAGGCGGAAAAACCGGGGAGCTGTTTTTT. Amino acid sequence: CASSFSGGKTGELFF. The chain uses TRBV11-2 and TRBJ2-2; D call uncertain. V shed 3 bases and J shed 5 bases, with 13 bases lying between them. CDR1 and CDR2 from the germline V gene are SGHAT and FQNNGV. There are 15 residues in the CDR3.

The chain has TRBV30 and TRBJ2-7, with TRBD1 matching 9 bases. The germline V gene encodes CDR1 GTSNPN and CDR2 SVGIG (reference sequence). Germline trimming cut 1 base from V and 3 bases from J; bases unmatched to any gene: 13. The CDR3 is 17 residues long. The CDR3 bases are TGTGCCTGGAGTGGGACTGTCACAGGGGGCCGGGGCTACGAGCAGTACTTC. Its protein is CAWSGTVTGGRGYEQYF.

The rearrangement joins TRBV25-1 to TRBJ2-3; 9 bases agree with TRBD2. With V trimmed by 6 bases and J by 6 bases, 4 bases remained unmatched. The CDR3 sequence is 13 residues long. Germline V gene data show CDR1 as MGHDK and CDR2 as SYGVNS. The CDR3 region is CASRAGGGDTQYF. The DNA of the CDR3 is TGTGCCAGCAGAGCGGGAGGTGGGGATACGCAGTATTTT.

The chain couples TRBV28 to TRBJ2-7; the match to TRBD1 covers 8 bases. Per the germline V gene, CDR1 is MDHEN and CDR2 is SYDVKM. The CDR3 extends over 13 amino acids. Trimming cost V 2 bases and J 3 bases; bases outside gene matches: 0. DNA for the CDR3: TGTGCCAGCAGTTTAGACAGGGGCTACGAGCAGTACTTC. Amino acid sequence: CASSLDRGYEQYF.

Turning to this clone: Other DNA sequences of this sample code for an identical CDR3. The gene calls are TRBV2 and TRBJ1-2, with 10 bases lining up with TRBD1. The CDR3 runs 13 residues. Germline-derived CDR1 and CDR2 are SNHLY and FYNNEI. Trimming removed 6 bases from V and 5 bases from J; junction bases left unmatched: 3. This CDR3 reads CASRGDRGYGYTF. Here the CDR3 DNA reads TGTGCCAGCAGGGGGGACAGGGGTTATGGCTACACCTTC.

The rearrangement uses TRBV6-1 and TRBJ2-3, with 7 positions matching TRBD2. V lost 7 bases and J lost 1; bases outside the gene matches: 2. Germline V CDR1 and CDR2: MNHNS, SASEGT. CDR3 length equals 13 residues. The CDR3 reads CASNAGGTDTQYF. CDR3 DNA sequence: TGTGCCAGCAACGCGGGGGGCACAGATACGCAGTATTTT.

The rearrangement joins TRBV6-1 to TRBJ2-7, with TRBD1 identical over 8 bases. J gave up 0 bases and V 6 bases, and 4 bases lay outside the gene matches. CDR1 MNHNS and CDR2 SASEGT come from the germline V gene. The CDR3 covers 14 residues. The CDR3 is CASRDDRGSYEQYF. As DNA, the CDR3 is TGTGCCAGCAGAGACGACAGGGGCTCCTACGAGCAGTACTTC.

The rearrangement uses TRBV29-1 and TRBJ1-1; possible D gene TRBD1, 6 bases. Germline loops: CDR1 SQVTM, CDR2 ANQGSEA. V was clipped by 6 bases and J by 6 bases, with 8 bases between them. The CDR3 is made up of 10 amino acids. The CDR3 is CSVGQPEAFF. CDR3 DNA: TGCAGCGTAGGACAGCCTGAAGCTTTCTTT.

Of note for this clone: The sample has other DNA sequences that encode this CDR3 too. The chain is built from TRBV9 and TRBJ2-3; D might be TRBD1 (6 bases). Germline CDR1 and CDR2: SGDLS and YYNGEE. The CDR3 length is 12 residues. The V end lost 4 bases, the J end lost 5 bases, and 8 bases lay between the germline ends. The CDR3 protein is CASSPGVDTQYF. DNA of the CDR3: TGTGCCAGCAGCCCAGGGGTAGATACGCAGTATTTT.

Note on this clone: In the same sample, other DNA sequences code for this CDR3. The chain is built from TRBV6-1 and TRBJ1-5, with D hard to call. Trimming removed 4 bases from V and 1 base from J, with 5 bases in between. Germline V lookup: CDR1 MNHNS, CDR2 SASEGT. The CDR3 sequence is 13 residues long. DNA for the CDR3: TGTGCCAGCAGTGTGGTAAGCAATCAGCCCCAGCATTTT. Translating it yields CASSVVSNQPQHF.

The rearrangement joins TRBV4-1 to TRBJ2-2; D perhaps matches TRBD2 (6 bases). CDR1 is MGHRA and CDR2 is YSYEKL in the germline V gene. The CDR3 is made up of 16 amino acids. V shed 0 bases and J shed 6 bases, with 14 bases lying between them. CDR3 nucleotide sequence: TGCGCCAGCAGCCAAGAAACGGGGGTGGCGGCCGGGGAGCTGTTTTTT. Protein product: CASSQETGVAAGELFF.

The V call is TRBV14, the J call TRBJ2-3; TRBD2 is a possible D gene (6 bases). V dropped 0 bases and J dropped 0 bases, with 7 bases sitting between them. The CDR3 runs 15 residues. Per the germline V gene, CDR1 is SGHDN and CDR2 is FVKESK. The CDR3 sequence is CASSQDGTSTDTQYF. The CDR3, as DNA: TGTGCCAGCAGCCAAGATGGGACTAGCACAGATACGCAGTATTTT.

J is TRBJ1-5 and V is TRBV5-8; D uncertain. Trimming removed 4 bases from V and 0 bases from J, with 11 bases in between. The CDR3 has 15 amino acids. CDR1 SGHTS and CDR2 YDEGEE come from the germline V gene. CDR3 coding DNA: TGTGCCAGCAGCCCCCGGGCATATAGCAATCAGCCCCAGCATTTT. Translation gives CASSPRAYSNQPQHF.